This is a list of T cell receptor beta chains from one sample in a study of T cell clonotyping in hematopoietic cell transplantation. Sequenced by immunoSEQ multiplex PCR; TCRdb stores in-frame clones only, minus some. This sample has 15,000 to 20,000 clones, with more than 65% found just once. The sample taken for sequencing was peripheral blood mononuclear cells. The receptors come from a man between 60 and 70 years old in good health. Some clones in this sample may be carry-over from other donors' samples. Each CDR3 is given with its conserved first and last residue. D genes are given only for firm matches. Clone size is stated in some rows and not others, as once, few, many or a class when expanded.

CDR3nt: TGTGCCTGGACGAACAGGGAGGTCGCTTTCTTT; CDR3aa: CAWTNREVAFF; abundance: -; d_gene: -; j_gene: TRBJ1-1; v_gene: TRBV30; len: 11
CDR3nt: TGTGCCAGCAGACCGAGGACAGGGGGCGAACGTGGTTCAGCTTTCTTT; CDR3aa: CASRPRTGGERGSAFF; abundance: once; d_gene: TRBD1; j_gene: TRBJ1-1; v_gene: TRBV27; len: 16
CDR3nt: TGTGCCAGCAGCCAATCAGGGGGCTCCCGCTATAATTCACCCCTCCACTTT; CDR3aa: CASSQSGGSRYNSPLHF; abundance: -; d_gene: TRBD1; j_gene: TRBJ1-6; v_gene: TRBV14; len: 17
CDR3nt: TGTGCCAGCAGCGTAGGGCCTGCCACGAGTTCCCTCTACGAGCAGTACTTC; CDR3aa: CASSVGPATSSLYEQYF; abundance: few; d_gene: -; j_gene: TRBJ2-7; v_gene: TRBV9; len: 17
CDR3nt: TGTGCCAGCAGCCGGGCAAACAGGGACGGCGGGGAGCTGTTTTTT; CDR3aa: CASSRANRDGGELFF; abundance: -; d_gene: -; j_gene: TRBJ2-2; v_gene: TRBV7-9; len: 15
CDR3nt: TGCGCCAGCAGCTTGTCTGCCGTCGAGCAGTACTTC; CDR3aa: CASSLSAVEQYF; abundance: -; d_gene: -; j_gene: TRBJ2-7; v_gene: TRBV5-1; len: 12
CDR3nt: TGTGCCAGCAGTTTCGTAGGGGCCTTGCATGAGCAGTTCTTC; CDR3aa: CASSFVGALHEQFF; abundance: -; d_gene: -; j_gene: TRBJ2-1; v_gene: TRBV28; len: 14
CDR3nt: TGTGCCAGCAGTTTCAAGGGAAACTATGGCTACACCTTC; CDR3aa: CASSFKGNYGYTF; abundance: once; d_gene: -; j_gene: TRBJ1-2; v_gene: TRBV6-5; len: 13
CDR3nt: TGTGCCATCAGTGAGTGGCGGGCAGGGGACACCGAGCAGTACTTC; CDR3aa: CAISEWRAGDTEQYF; abundance: -; d_gene: -; j_gene: TRBJ2-7; v_gene: TRBV10-3; len: 15
CDR3nt: TGTGCCTGGGGACATTTAGCAAGGTACAATGAGCAGTTCTTC; CDR3aa: CAWGHLARYNEQFF; abundance: -; d_gene: -; j_gene: TRBJ2-1; v_gene: TRBV30; len: 14
CDR3nt: TGCAGCGTTGAGGGCTATGGCTACACCTTC; CDR3aa: CSVEGYGYTF; abundance: -; d_gene: -; j_gene: TRBJ1-2; v_gene: TRBV29-1; len: 10
CDR3nt: TGTGCCTGGAGGGGTGACAGGGGTAATGAAAAACTGTTTTTT; CDR3aa: CAWRGDRGNEKLFF; abundance: -; d_gene: TRBD1; j_gene: TRBJ1-4; v_gene: TRBV30; len: 14
CDR3nt: TGTGCCAGCTCTTCTAGCGAGATATTCACCGGGGAGCTGTTTTTT; CDR3aa: CASSSSEIFTGELFF; abundance: -; d_gene: -; j_gene: TRBJ2-2; v_gene: TRBV6-6; len: 15
CDR3nt: TGTGCCAGCAGCTTGGAAGCGGGGTTTAATGAAAAACTGTTTTTT; CDR3aa: CASSLEAGFNEKLFF; abundance: -; d_gene: -; j_gene: TRBJ1-4; v_gene: TRBV5-8; len: 15
CDR3nt: TGTGCCAGCAGCAACCGGACAGTCGACTACGAGCAGTACTTC; CDR3aa: CASSNRTVDYEQYF; abundance: -; d_gene: -; j_gene: TRBJ2-7; v_gene: TRBV21-1; len: 14